Below, 32 T cell receptor beta chains from the same sample are listed, as sequenced in a study of identical twins (dated by TCRdb to 2016 to 2017). Receptor libraries were prepared by 5' RACE. The reads were generated on an Illumina HiSeq 2000. In TCRdb, the public reads were trimmed at Q25 with fastp and aligned with MiXCR, with productive beta chains retained. A single entry per CDR3 protein holds the most common genes and DNA from its merged rows. This sample comprises approximately 690,000 distinct CDR3 sequences, less than 7% of them detected only once. 1.5% to 2% of the sample belongs to the ten largest clones. Sequences were obtained from naive T cells sorted from blood. The sample's cell subset or site label, in plain terms: cells isolated with a human naive T-cell isolation kit. These receptors originate from a man aged 18 to 29 in good health.

The table lists this clonotype with a few counts. The V and J genes are TRBV24-1 and TRBJ2-2, with D tentatively TRBD1 or TRBD2 (5 bases each). The V gene's germline CDR1 is KGHDR and CDR2 SFDVKD. Trimming left V 4 bases short and J 5 bases short, with 7 bases between. This CDR3 is built from 13 residues. The CDR3 loop is CATSEEGTGELFF. CDR3 nucleotide sequence: TGTGCCACCAGTGAAGAGGGGACCGGGGAGCTGTTTTTT.

This clonotype was detected ten times or more. The V call is TRBV28, the J call TRBJ2-7; possible D gene TRBD1, 6 bases. This CDR3 spans 14 amino acids. Trimming removed 1 base at V and 4 bases at J, with 11 bases between. From germline, CDR1 is MDHEN and CDR2 SYDVKM. CDR3 nucleotide sequence: TGTGCCAGCAGTTTATCAGGGGCCATGTACGAGCAGTACGTC. Its translation: CASSLSGAMYEQYV.

This clonotype was seen more than once but under ten times. The chain combines TRBV7-8 with TRBJ2-7; D is uncertain. The CDR3 length is 14 residues. Germline V lookup: CDR1 SGHVS, CDR2 FQNEAQ. The V end was cut by 4 bases, the J end by 0 bases, with 10 bases between. CDR3 amino acids: CASSSTGVSYEQYV. The CDR3 nucleotides read TGTGCCAGCAGCTCCACGGGTGTCTCCTACGAGCAGTACGTC.

The chain joins TRBV7-2 to TRBJ2-5; no definite D call. The V gene's germline CDR1 is SGHTA and CDR2 FQGNSA. The length of the CDR3 is 12 residues. The V end lost 5 bases, the J end lost 5 bases, and 9 bases lay between the germline ends. The CDR3 loop reads CASSAAMETQYF. As DNA, the CDR3 is TGTGCCAGCAGCGCGGCGATGGAGACCCAGTACTTC.

This clonotype was detected ten times or more. V usage is TRBV24-1 and J usage is TRBJ2-5; TRBD2 matches 10 bases. Germline V gives CDR1 KGHDR, CDR2 SFDVKD. The CDR3 runs to 17 residues. V shed 3 bases, J shed 4 bases, and the junction held 10 bases outside the gene matches. CDR3 sequence reads: CATSDISASGSRETQYF. The CDR3, as DNA: TGTGCCACCAGTGATATTTCGGCTAGCGGGAGTCGAGAGACCCAGTACTTC.

The chain is built from TRBV18 and TRBJ2-5; perhaps TRBD2 as D (7 bases). Germline values: CDR1 KGHSH, CDR2 LQKENI. The CDR3 totals 17 residues. Trimming removed 5 bases at V and 0 bases at J, with 19 bases between. The CDR3 DNA sequence: TGTGCCAGCTCAGAATGGGGGCGGGAGACCTACCAAGAGACCCAGTACTTC. Translating gives CASSEWGRETYQETQYF.

Ten or more counts support this clonotype. This chain links TRBV6-2 or TRBV6-3 with TRBJ2-1; D might be TRBD1 (8 bases). Germline loops: CDR1 MNHEY, CDR2 SVGEGT. Between the trimmed V and J ends, which lost 1 base and 8 bases, there was a span of 18 bases. CDR3 length: 16 residues. The CDR3 sequence is CASSYWTGKTSHEQFF. The CDR3 coding sequence is TGTGCCAGCAGTTACTGGACAGGGAAGACTAGCCATGAGCAGTTCTTC.

The chain employs TRBV5-1 and TRBJ2-3; D possibly uses TRBD1 or TRBD2 (5 bases each). V lost 4 bases and J lost 0, with 12 bases in between. This CDR3 region has 15 residues. The germline V gene encodes CDR1 SGHRS and CDR2 YFSETQ. CDR3 bases: TGCGCCAGCAGCGTTTCGGGGACCAGCACAGATACGCAGTATTTT. Translation gives CASSVSGTSTDTQYF.

This clonotype was found many times. V usage is TRBV5-6 and J usage is TRBJ2-5, with D perhaps TRBD2 (6 bases). CDR1 is SGHDT and CDR2 is YYEEEE in the germline V gene. CDR3 length: 13 amino acids. V lost 6 bases and J 2 bases, leaving 11 bases between the germline ends. CDR3 protein: CASIGTPQETQYF. CDR3 nucleotides: TGTGCCAGCATCGGGACTCCACAAGAGACCCAGTACTTC.

This clonotype was seen at least ten times. The chain uses TRBV5-1 and TRBJ2-1, with TRBD2 identical over 10 bases. This CDR3 is built from 17 residues. V was pared by 4 bases and J by 9 bases, with 16 bases of the junction left unmatched. Germline CDR1 is SGHRS and CDR2 is YFSETQ. CDR3 in DNA: TGCGCCAGCAGCGACCCGTTTAGCGGGAGGATGGAGTTTGAGCAGTTCTTC. Translated: CASSDPFSGRMEFEQFF.

This clonotype was recorded many times. The V gene is TRBV3-1, the J gene TRBJ2-5; no definite D call. In germline, CDR1 is LGHDT, CDR2 YNNKEL (reference sequence). V was clipped by 2 bases and J by 1 base, with 2 bases between them. The CDR3 sequence is 12 residues long. The CDR3: CASSQFQETQYF. CDR3 nucleotides: TGTGCCAGCAGCCAATTCCAAGAGACCCAGTACTTC.

This clonotype was detected many times. The chain is built from TRBV20-1 and TRBJ2-7; D ambiguous. The CDR3 sequence is 14 residues long. V was cut by 4 bases and J by 2 bases, with 15 bases left in between. CDR1 is DFQATT, CDR2 SNEGSKA, per germline (reference sequence). For the CDR3, the DNA is TGCAGTGCTACAACCCCCCGCAGAACCTACGAGCAGTACTTC. Amino acid sequence: CSATTPRRTYEQYF.

This chain connects TRBV20-1 to TRBJ1-2; 8 nucleotides agree with TRBD1. The J segment lost 4 bases and the V segment lost 6 bases, leaving 10 bases of the junction unmatched. The CDR3 has 14 amino acids. Germline assignment: CDR1 DFQATT and CDR2 SNEGSKA (reference sequence). DNA for the CDR3: TGCAGTGCCGTAACAGGGGGGCCCGGCTATGGCTACACCTTC. Translation: CSAVTGGPGYGYTF.

To note about this clonotype: The CDR3 does not close with the conserved phenylalanine or tryptophan, likely indicating a read error. The rearrangement joins TRBV27 to TRBJ1-5, with unresolved D. V dropped 2 bases and J dropped 4 bases, with 9 bases sitting between them. This CDR3 comprises 14 residues. The germline V gene has CDR1 MNHEY and CDR2 SMNVEV (reference sequence). CDR3 residues: CASSLGRINQPQHS. As DNA, the CDR3 is TGTGCCAGCAGTTTAGGACGGATTAATCAGCCCCAGCATTCT.

This clonotype was detected many times. The chain joins TRBV28 to TRBJ2-3; 8 positions match TRBD1. The length of the CDR3 is 16 residues. J lost 0 bases, V lost 5 bases, and 7 bases had no gene match. Germline CDR1 is MDHEN and CDR2 is SYDVKM. CDR3 in DNA: TGTGCCAGCAGTATTCGACAGGGGCTAAGCACAGATACGCAGTATTTT. It encodes CASSIRQGLSTDTQYF.

The chain couples TRBV6-2 or TRBV6-3 to TRBJ2-3; 8 nucleotides match TRBD1. Trimming at V came to 4 bases and at J to 4 bases, leaving 7 bases not matched to a gene. The CDR3 runs 15 residues. Germline V gene sequence: CDR1 MNHEY, CDR2 SVGEGT. The CDR3 protein is CASSSTGDLPDTQYF. CDR3 bases: TGTGCCAGCAGTTCGACAGGGGACCTCCCAGATACGCAGTATTTT.

This clonotype was observed at least ten times. The chain couples TRBV25-1 to TRBJ2-1, with TRBD2 identical over 14 bases. The CDR3 contains 17 residues. Germline trimming cut 8 bases from V and 1 base from J; bases unmatched to any gene: 7. Germline V gene data show CDR1 as MGHDK and CDR2 as SYGVNS. The CDR3 protein is CASQGLAGARSYNEQFF. For the CDR3, the DNA is TGTGCCAGCCAGGGACTAGCGGGAGCAAGGTCCTACAATGAGCAGTTCTTC.

This clonotype was counted between two and nine times. The chain recombines TRBV25-1 with TRBJ2-1; D is unclear. Trimming cost V 5 bases and J 4 bases, with 9 bases left between them. The CDR3 runs 13 residues. Germline CDR1 and CDR2: MGHDK and SYGVNS. This CDR3 is CASSPLLYNEQFF. CDR3 DNA: TGTGCCAGCAGTCCTCTACTTTACAATGAGCAGTTCTTC.

The CDR3 region has the DNA TGTGCCAGCAGCCATAGAGGACCGGGAACGAGGGTCCAATCGGCTAACTATGGCTACACCTTC. Translation gives CASSHRGPGTRVQSANYGYTF. V is TRBV11-3 and J is TRBJ1-2; no clear D gene. The CDR3 is 21 amino acids. Per the germline V gene, CDR1 is SGHNT and CDR2 is YENEEA. V gave up 5 bases and J gave up 0 bases, with 31 bases separating them.

In this sample, this clonotype turned up a few times. The chain uses TRBV27 and TRBJ1-1; D is perhaps TRBD1 (6 bases). The CDR3 runs to 14 residues. Trimming stripped 4 bases from V and 6 bases from J, with 15 bases between. Germline V gene lookup returns CDR1 MNHEY and CDR2 SMNVEV (reference sequence). The CDR3 bases are TGTGCCAGCAGTTGGGACAAAACATTCCCTGAAGCTTTCTTT. Its translation: CASSWDKTFPEAFF.

This clonotype was seen ten or more times. The CDR3 bases are TGCGCCAGCAGCTTGGTTTCGGGGGCCATAGATGAGCAGTTCTTC. Translated: CASSLVSGAIDEQFF. This chain connects TRBV5-1 to TRBJ2-1; either TRBD1 or TRBD2 may fit D (6 bases each). CDR3 length equals 15 residues. The germline CDR1 and CDR2 sequences are SGHRS and YFSETQ. The germline V and J ends were trimmed by 0 bases and 8 bases, with 15 bases remaining between them.

This clonotype was detected a few times. The chain has TRBV5-4 and TRBJ2-5; 10 nucleotides match TRBD1. V lost 4 bases to trimming and J lost 5 bases; unmatched junction nucleotides: 8. The CDR3 has 15 amino acids. The V gene's germline CDR1 is SGHNT and CDR2 YYREEE (reference sequence). The CDR3 spells CASSRGTGASETQYF. CDR3 DNA: TGTGCCAGCAGCAGGGGGACAGGGGCCAGCGAGACCCAGTACTTC.

This clonotype was picked up many times. V is TRBV15 and J is TRBJ2-2; tentative D call: TRBD2 (6 bases). The germline V gene has CDR1 LNHNV and CDR2 YYDKDF (reference sequence). The V and J ends lost 1 base and 5 bases respectively, with 11 bases between them. CDR3 length equals 15 residues. Written as DNA, the CDR3 is TGTGCCACCAGCAGAGTAGGAGGGGTTACCGGGGAGCTGTTTTTT. Protein sequence: CATSRVGGVTGELFF.

This clonotype was seen a few times. This chain links TRBV6-2 or TRBV6-3 with TRBJ2-1, with D possibly TRBD1 on 5 matching bases. CDR1 and CDR2 from the germline V gene are MNHEY and SVGEGT. CDR3 size: 15 residues. V was cut by 5 bases and J by 2 bases, with 13 bases left in between. In DNA, the CDR3 is TGTGCCAGCAGTCCGGCAGGGTCTACCTACAATGAGCAGTTCTTC. Translating it yields CASSPAGSTYNEQFF.

This clonotype occurred many times. This rearrangement joins TRBV20-1 to TRBJ2-1, with 7 bases identical to TRBD1. CDR3 length: 17 amino acids. With V trimmed by 3 bases and J by 5 bases, 16 bases remained unmatched. Germline-derived CDR1 and CDR2 are DFQATT and SNEGSKA (reference sequence). CDR3 nucleotides: TGCAGTGCTAGTCGCGCGATAGCAGGGGGAGTCAACAATGAGCAGTTCTTC. It codes for CSASRAIAGGVNNEQFF.

The chain couples TRBV5-1 to TRBJ2-3; the D gene is possibly TRBD1 (6 bases). Germline lookup yields CDR1 SGHRS and CDR2 YFSETQ. V dropped 1 base and J dropped 3 bases, with 21 bases sitting between them. The CDR3 covers 18 residues. Written as DNA, the CDR3 is TGCGCCAGCAGCTTGACCTCACACAGGGCCGGACATACAGATACGCAGTATTTT. Protein product: CASSLTSHRAGHTDTQYF. Full variable domain (missing parts from reference TRBV5-1 and TRBJ2-3): KAGVTQTPRYLIKTRGQQVTLSCSPISGHRSVSWYQQTPGQGLQFLFEYFSETQRNKGNFPGRFSGRQFSNSRSEMNVSTLELGDSALYLCASSLTSHRAGHTDTQYFGPGTRLTVL.

The sample holds many counts of this clonotype. The genes are TRBV20-1 and TRBJ2-5; D remains unclear. This CDR3 is 13 amino acids long. V was trimmed by 4 bases and J by 4 bases, leaving 13 bases between them. Germline CDR1 is DFQATT and CDR2 is SNEGSKA (reference sequence). The CDR3 spells CSAIWRRGETQYF. CDR3 sequence (DNA): TGCAGTGCTATTTGGCGGAGAGGAGAGACCCAGTACTTC.

This clonotype was detected many times. The CDR3 region has the DNA TGTGCCAGCAGTTTGACAGGGCCTGGAAACACCATATATTTT. Its protein is CASSLTGPGNTIYF. The chain carries TRBV12-3 or TRBV12-4 and TRBJ1-3; 7 bases are shared with TRBD1. The CDR3 contains 14 residues. With V trimmed by 3 bases and J by 2 bases, 1 base remained unmatched.

This clonotype was recorded many times. The chain is built from TRBV12-3 or TRBV12-4 and TRBJ2-1, with TRBD2 matching 10 bases. This CDR3 contains 14 residues. The trim removed 7 bases at V and 6 bases at J, leaving 6 bases unmatched. The CDR3 protein is CASKPGLASNEQFF. The DNA for the CDR3 is TGTGCCAGCAAACCGGGACTAGCGAGCAATGAGCAGTTCTTC.

This clonotype showed up many times. The chain uses TRBV12-3 or TRBV12-4 and TRBJ2-2; TRBD2 matches at 11 bases. J lost 6 bases, V lost 8 bases, and 11 bases had no gene match. This CDR3 spans 16 amino acids. The CDR3 is CASSWGLAGGPGELFF. DNA of the CDR3: TGTGCCAGCTCCTGGGGGTTAGCGGGAGGGCCCGGGGAGCTGTTTTTT.

This clonotype was seen only a few times. This chain connects TRBV6-1 to TRBJ2-3, with D perhaps TRBD2 (6 bases). The germline V and J ends were trimmed by 2 bases and 8 bases, with 17 bases remaining between them. This CDR3 spans 15 amino acids. The germline V gene has CDR1 MNHNS and CDR2 SASEGT. The CDR3 is CASSEKGLGMGTQYF. Written as DNA, the CDR3 is TGTGCCAGCAGTGAAAAGGGACTGGGGATGGGTACGCAGTATTTT.

The chain combines TRBV7-9 with TRBJ2-3; 13 positions match TRBD2. Trimming cost V 4 bases and J 5 bases; bases outside gene matches: 3. The CDR3 covers 15 residues. Germline CDR1 reads SEHNR; CDR2 reads FQNEAQ (reference sequence). CDR3 bases: TGTGCCAGCAGCTCGACTAGCGGGAGGATAGATACGCAGTATTTT. It translates to CASSSTSGRIDTQYF. The whole variable domain, filled in from reference TRBV7-9 and TRBJ2-3, reads DTGVSQNPRHKITKRGQNVTFRCDPISEHNRLYWYRQTLGQGPEFLTYFQNEAQLEKSRLLSDRFSAERPKGSFSTLEIQRTEQGDSAMYLCASSSTSGRIDTQYFGPGTRLTVL.